The entry below gives a single T cell receptor beta chain sequence along with its context. This record comes from a study of somatic mutations in cytotoxic T cells in rheumatoid arthritis. Assay used: immunoSEQ multiplex PCR; TCRdb lists only in-frame clones, some missing. This table has approximately 18,000 clones, over 65% appearing once. This CDR3 has 12 residues. The ends lost 2 bases at V and 13 bases at J; junction bases unmatched: 2. The V gene's germline CDR1 is SGHTA and CDR2 FQGTGA. The chain couples TRBV7-3 to TRBJ1-6, with 7 bases identical to TRBD1. The receptor was derived from an adult with rheumatoid arthritis. Material: CD8+ T cells sorted from blood. CDR3 nucleotides: TGTGCCAGCAGCTTATCCAGGGGGCCCCTCCACTTT. Translation: CASSLSRGPLHF.